A selection of T cell receptor beta chains follows, all from one sample in a study of blood T cell repertoires in COVID-19. Sequencing was performed with immunoSEQ multiplex PCR; in TCRdb, only in-frame clones are kept and a portion is missing. The table has under 200,000 clones, approximately 82% seen once. The sample was peripheral blood. The receptors here all came from a man aged 65-85 years who had recovered from COVID-19. The conserved cysteine and the conserved F or W are not part of the CDR3 here. The order of the fields is J gene, V gene, CDR3 protein.

j_call: TRBJ2-1
v_call: TRBV6-2/TRBV6-3
cdr3_aa: ASSYMGARSGTYNEQF

j_call: TRBJ2-5
v_call: TRBV28
cdr3_aa: ASSPTGTSIRETQY

j_call: TRBJ2-1
v_call: TRBV5-4
cdr3_aa: ASSLSGRLYNEQF

j_call: TRBJ1-5
v_call: TRBV30
cdr3_aa: AWSSHTGIPSNQPQH

j_call: TRBJ1-4
v_call: TRBV7-8
cdr3_aa: ASSPGGGSVMGEKLF

j_call: TRBJ2-1
v_call: TRBV6-2/TRBV6-3
cdr3_aa: ASSYSIRDGRTVEQF

j_call: TRBJ2-1
v_call: TRBV18
cdr3_aa: ASSPPGTSGNNEQF

j_call: TRBJ2-1
v_call: TRBV9
cdr3_aa: ASSVTSGRFNEQF

j_call: TRBJ2-7
v_call: TRBV7-2
cdr3_aa: AGRRGQGYEQY

j_call: TRBJ1-5
v_call: TRBV9
cdr3_aa: ASSVGQGTQPQH

j_call: TRBJ2-7
v_call: TRBV5-1
cdr3_aa: ASSSFDEQY

j_call: TRBJ2-3
v_call: TRBV24-1
cdr3_aa: ATSDGPTDTQY

j_call: TRBJ2-7
v_call: TRBV3-1/TRBV3-2
cdr3_aa: ASSQNRDSGGEQY

j_call: TRBJ1-2
v_call: TRBV9
cdr3_aa: ASSVVSGGSNYGYT

j_call: TRBJ2-7
v_call: TRBV9
cdr3_aa: ASAPSGTFYEQY

j_call: TRBJ1-4
v_call: TRBV6-5
cdr3_aa: ASRDRGREKLF

j_call: TRBJ2-7
v_call: TRBV5-1
cdr3_aa: ASSVGQGPVEQY

j_call: TRBJ2-7
v_call: TRBV6-5
cdr3_aa: ASSYLAGSYEQY

j_call: TRBJ1-2
v_call: TRBV7-9
cdr3_aa: ASSLGVQGNGYT

j_call: TRBJ2-7
v_call: TRBV3-1/TRBV3-2
cdr3_aa: ASKGESYEQY

j_call: TRBJ2-1
v_call: TRBV9
cdr3_aa: ASSVTATGGLGEQF

j_call: TRBJ2-2
v_call: TRBV2
cdr3_aa: ASRGTADTGELF

j_call: TRBJ2-7
v_call: TRBV5-4
cdr3_aa: ASSFGMEGYEQY

j_call: TRBJ1-2
v_call: TRBV18
cdr3_aa: ASSPPGRNGYT

j_call: TRBJ1-4
v_call: TRBV12-3/TRBV12-4
cdr3_aa: ASSTVDEKLF